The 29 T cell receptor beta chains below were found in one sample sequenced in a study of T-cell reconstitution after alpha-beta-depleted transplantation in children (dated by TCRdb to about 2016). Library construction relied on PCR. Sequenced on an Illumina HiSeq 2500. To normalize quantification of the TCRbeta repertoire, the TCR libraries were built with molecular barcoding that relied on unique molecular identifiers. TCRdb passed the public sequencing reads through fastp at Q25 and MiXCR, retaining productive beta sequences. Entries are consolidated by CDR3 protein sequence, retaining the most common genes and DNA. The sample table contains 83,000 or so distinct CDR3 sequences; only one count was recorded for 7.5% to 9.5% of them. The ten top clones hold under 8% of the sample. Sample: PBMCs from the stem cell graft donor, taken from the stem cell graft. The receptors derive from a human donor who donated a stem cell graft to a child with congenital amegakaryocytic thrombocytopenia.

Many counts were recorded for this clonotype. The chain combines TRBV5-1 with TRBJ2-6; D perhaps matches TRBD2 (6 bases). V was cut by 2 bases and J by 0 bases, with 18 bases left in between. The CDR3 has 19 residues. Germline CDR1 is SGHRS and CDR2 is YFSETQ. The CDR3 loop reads CASSFMRHPGGSGANVLTF. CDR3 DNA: TGCGCCAGCAGCTTCATGAGGCACCCCGGGGGCTCTGGGGCCAACGTCCTGACTTTC.

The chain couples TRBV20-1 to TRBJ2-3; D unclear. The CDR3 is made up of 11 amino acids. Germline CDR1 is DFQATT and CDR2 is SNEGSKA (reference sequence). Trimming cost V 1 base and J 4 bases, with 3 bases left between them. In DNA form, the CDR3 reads TGCAGTGCTAGAGGCCCAGATACGCAGTATTTT. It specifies CSARGPDTQYF.

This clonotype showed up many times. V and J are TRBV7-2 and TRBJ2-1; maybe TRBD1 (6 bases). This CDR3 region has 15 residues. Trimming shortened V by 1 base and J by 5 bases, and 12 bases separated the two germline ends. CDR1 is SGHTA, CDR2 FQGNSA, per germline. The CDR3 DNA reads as TGTGCCAGCAGCTTAGTCGCCAGGGGTGACAATGAGCAGTTCTTC. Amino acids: CASSLVARGDNEQFF.

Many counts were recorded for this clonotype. The CDR3 loop is CASSLSSTQETQYF. The DNA of the CDR3 is TGTGCCAGCAGTTTGTCGTCGACCCAAGAGACCCAGTACTTC. The chain employs TRBV12-3 or TRBV12-4 and TRBJ2-5, with D unclear. Deletions cut 3 bases from V and 1 base from J, with 9 bases between. CDR3 length equals 14 residues.

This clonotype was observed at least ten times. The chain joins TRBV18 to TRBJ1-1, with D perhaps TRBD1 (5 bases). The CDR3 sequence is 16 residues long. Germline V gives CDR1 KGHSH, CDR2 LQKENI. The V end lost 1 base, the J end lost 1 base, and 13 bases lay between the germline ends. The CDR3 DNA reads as TGTGCCAGCTCACCACTAAGGTACAGGCGGAACACTGAAGCTTTCTTT. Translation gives CASSPLRYRRNTEAFF.

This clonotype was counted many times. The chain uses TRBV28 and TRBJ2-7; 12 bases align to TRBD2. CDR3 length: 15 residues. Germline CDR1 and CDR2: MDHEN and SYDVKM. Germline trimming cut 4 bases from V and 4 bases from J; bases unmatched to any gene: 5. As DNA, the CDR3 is TGTGCCAGCAGTTCGCCCGGGACTAGCGGGTACGAGCAGTACTTC. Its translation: CASSSPGTSGYEQYF.

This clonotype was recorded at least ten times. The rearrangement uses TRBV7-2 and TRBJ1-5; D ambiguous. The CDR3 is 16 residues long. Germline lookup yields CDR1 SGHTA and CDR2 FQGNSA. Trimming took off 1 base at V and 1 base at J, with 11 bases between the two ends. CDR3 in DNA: TGTGCCAGCAGCTTAGTAGCGGCTCCGAGCAATCAGCCCCAGCATTTT. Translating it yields CASSLVAAPSNQPQHF. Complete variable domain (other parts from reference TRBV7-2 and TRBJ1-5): GAGVSQSPSNKVTEKGKDVELRCDPISGHTALYWYRQSLGQGLEFLIYFQGNSAPDKSGLPSDRFSAERTGGSVSTLTIQRTQQEDSAVYLCASSLVAAPSNQPQHFGDGTRLSIL.

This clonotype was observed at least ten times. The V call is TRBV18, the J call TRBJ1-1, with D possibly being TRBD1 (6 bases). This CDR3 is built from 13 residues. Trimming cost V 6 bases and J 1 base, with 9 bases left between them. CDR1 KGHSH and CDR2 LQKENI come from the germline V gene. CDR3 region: CASSTGPNTEAFF. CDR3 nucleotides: TGTGCCAGCTCTACAGGGCCGAACACTGAAGCTTTCTTT.

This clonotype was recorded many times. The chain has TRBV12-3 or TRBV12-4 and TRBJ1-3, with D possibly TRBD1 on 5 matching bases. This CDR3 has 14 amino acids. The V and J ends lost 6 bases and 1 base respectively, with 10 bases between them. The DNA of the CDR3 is TGTGCCAGCAGCACAGGAATGTCTGGAAACACCATATATTTT. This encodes CASSTGMSGNTIYF.

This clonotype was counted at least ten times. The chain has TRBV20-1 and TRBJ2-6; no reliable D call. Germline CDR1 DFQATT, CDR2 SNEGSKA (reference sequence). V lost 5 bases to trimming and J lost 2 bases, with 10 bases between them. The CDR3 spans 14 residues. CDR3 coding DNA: TGCAGTGCTGAAGAGAGGACTGGGGCCAACGTCCTGACTTTC. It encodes CSAEERTGANVLTF.

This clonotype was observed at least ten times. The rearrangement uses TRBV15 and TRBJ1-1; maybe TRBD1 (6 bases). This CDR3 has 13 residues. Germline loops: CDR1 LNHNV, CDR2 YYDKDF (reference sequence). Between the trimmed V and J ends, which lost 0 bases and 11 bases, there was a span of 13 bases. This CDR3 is CATSRDEGVQAFF. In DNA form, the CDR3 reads TGTGCCACCAGCAGAGATGAGGGGGTACAGGCTTTCTTT. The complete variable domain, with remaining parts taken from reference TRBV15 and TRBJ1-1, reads DAMVIQNPRYQVTQFGKPVTLSCSQTLNHNVMYWYQQKSSQAPKLLFHYYDKDFNNEADTPDNFQSRRPNTSFCFLDIRSPGLGDTAMYLCATSRDEGVQAFFGQGTRLTVV.

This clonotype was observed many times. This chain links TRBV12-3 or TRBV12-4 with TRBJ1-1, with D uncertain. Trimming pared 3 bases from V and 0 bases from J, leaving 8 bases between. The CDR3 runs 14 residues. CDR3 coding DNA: TGTGCCAGCAGTTTGTCCAGGATGAACACTGAAGCTTTCTTT. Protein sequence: CASSLSRMNTEAFF.

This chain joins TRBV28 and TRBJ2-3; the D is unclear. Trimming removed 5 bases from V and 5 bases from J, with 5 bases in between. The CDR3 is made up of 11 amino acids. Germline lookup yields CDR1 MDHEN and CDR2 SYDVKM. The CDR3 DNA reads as TGTGCCAGCAGTCTCAAAGATACGCAGTATTTT. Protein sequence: CASSLKDTQYF.

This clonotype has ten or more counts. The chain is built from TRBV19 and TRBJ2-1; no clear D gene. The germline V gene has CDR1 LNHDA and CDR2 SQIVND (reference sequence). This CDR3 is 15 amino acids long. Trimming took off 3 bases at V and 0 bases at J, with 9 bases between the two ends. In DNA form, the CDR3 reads TGTGCCAGTAGTATCGGGCTAAACTCCTACAATGAGCAGTTCTTC. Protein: CASSIGLNSYNEQFF.

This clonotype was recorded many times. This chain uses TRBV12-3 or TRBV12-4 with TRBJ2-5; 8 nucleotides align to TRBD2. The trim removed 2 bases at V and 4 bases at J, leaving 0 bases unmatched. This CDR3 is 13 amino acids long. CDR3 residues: CASSLSGGETQYF. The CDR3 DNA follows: TGTGCCAGCAGTTTAAGCGGGGGAGAGACCCAGTACTTC.

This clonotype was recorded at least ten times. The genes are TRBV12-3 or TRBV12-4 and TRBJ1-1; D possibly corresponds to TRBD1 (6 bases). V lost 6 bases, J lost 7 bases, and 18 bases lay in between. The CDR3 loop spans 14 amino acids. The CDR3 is CASSAQGKLFEAFF. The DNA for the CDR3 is TGTGCCAGCAGCGCACAGGGTAAATTATTTGAAGCTTTCTTT.

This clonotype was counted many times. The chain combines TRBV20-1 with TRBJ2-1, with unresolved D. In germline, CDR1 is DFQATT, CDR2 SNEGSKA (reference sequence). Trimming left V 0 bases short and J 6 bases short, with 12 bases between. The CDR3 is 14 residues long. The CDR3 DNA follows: TGCAGTGCTAGAGAGGTCGGCGGCATCAATGAGCAGTTCTTC. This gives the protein CSAREVGGINEQFF.

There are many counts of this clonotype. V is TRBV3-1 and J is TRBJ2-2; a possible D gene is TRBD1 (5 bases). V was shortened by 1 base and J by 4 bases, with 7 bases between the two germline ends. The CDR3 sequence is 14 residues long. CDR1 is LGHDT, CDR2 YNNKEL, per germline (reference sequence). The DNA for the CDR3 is TGTGCCAGCAGCCAAGCAGGGCCCACCGGGGAGCTGTTTTTT. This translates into CASSQAGPTGELFF. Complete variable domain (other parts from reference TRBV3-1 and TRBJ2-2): DTAVSQTPKYLVTQMGNDKSIKCEQNLGHDTMYWYKQDSKKFLKIMFSYNNKELIINETVPNRFSPKSPDKAHLNLHINSLELGDSAVYFCASSQAGPTGELFFGEGSRLTVL.

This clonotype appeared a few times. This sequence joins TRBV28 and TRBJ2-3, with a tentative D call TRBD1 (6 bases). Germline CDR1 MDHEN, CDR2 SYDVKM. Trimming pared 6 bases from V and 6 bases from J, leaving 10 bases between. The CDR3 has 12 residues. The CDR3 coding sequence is TGTGCCAGCAGGACAGGCTCGGATACGCAGTATTTT. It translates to CASRTGSDTQYF.

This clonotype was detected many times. The CDR3 DNA follows: TGTGCCAGCAGTTTGAGGCCAGGGACCCCCTACGAGCAGTACTTC. Translation: CASSLRPGTPYEQYF. The genes are TRBV27 and TRBJ2-7, with D possibly being TRBD1 or TRBD2 (5 bases each). Germline CDR1 MNHEY, CDR2 SMNVEV (reference sequence). V lost 3 bases to trimming and J lost 2 bases, with 14 bases between them. The CDR3 contains 15 residues.

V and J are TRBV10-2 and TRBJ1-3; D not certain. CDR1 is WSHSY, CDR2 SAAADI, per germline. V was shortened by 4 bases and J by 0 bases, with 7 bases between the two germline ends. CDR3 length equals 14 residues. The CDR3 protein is CASSGAASGNTIYF. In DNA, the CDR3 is TGCGCCAGCAGTGGGGCAGCCTCTGGAAACACCATATATTTT.

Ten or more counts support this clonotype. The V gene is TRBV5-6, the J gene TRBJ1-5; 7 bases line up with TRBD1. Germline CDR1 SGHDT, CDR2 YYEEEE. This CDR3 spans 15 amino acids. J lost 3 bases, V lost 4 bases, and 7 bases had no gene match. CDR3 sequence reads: CASSRQGVTNQPQHF. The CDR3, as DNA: TGTGCCAGCAGCCGACAGGGTGTGACCAATCAGCCCCAGCATTTT. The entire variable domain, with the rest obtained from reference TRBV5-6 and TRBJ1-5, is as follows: DAGVTQSPTHLIKTRGQQVTLRCSPKSGHDTVSWYQQALGQGPQFIFQYYEEEERQRGNFPDRFSGHQFPNYSSELNVNALLLGDSALYLCASSRQGVTNQPQHFGDGTRLSIL.

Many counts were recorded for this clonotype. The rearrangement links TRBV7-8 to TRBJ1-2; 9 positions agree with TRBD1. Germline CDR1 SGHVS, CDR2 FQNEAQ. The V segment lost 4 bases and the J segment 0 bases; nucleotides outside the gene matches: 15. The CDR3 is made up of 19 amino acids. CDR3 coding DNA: TGTGCCAGCAGCTCAATCCCACCGGGACAGGGTCTATCTAACTATGGCTACACCTTC. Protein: CASSSIPPGQGLSNYGYTF.

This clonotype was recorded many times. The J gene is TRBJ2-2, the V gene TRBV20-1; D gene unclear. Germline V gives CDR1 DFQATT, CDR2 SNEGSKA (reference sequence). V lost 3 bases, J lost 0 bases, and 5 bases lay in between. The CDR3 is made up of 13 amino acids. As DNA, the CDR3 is TGCAGTGCTAGCAGTTCGAACACCGGGGAGCTGTTTTTT. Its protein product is CSASSSNTGELFF.

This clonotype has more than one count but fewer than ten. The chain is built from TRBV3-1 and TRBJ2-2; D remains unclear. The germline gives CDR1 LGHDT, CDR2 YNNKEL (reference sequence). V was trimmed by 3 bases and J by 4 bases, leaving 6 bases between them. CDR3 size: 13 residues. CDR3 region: CASSHWATGELFF. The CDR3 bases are TGTGCCAGCAGCCACTGGGCCACCGGGGAGCTGTTTTTT. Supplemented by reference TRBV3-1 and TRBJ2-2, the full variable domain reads DTAVSQTPKYLVTQMGNDKSIKCEQNLGHDTMYWYKQDSKKFLKIMFSYNNKELIINETVPNRFSPKSPDKAHLNLHINSLELGDSAVYFCASSHWATGELFFGEGSRLTVL.

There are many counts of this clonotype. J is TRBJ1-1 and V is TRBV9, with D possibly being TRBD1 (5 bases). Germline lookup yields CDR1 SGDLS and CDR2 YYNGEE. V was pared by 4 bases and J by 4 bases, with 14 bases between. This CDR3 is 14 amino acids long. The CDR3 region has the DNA TGTGCCAGCAGCACGGGGCAGGCTGGCACTGAAGCTTTCTTT. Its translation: CASSTGQAGTEAFF. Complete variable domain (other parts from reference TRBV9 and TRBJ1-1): DSGVTQTPKHLITATGQRVTLRCSPRSGDLSVYWYQQSLDQGLQFLIQYYNGEERAKGNILERFSAQQFPDLHSELNLSSLELGDSALYFCASSTGQAGTEAFFGQGTRLTVV.

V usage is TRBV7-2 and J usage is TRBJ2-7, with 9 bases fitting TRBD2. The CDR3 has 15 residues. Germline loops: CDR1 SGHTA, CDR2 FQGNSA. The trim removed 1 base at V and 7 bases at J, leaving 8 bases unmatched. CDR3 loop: CASSLDLAGGREQYF. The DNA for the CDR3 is TGTGCCAGCAGCTTAGATTTGGCGGGAGGGCGGGAGCAGTACTTC.

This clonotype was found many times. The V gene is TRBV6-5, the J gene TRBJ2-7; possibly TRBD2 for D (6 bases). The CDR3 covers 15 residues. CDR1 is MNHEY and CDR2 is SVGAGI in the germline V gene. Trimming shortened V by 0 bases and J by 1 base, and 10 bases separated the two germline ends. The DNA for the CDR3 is TGTGCCAGCAGTTACTCCCCGGGGGAATCCTACGAGCAGTACTTC. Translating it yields CASSYSPGESYEQYF.

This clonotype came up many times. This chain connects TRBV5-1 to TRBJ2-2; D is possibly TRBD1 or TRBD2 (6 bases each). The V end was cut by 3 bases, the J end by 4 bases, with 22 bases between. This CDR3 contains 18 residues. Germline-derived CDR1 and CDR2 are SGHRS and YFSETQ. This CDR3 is CASSWRGRGEDRTGELFF. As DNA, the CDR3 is TGCGCCAGCAGCTGGCGGGGCAGGGGCGAGGACCGCACCGGGGAGCTGTTTTTT.